A single sample gave rise to the 27 T cell receptor beta chains below, sequenced in a study of identical twins. Each CDR3 protein is one row after TCRdb ran MiXCR on the 5' RACE reads. The table shows hundreds of thousands of distinct CDR3 sequences, with under 9% occurring only once. This sample also belongs to another study, concerning yellow fever vaccine responses in identical twins.

Sequencing was performed on PBMCs. The receptors originated from a young woman in good health.

The chain recombines TRBV7-2 with TRBJ2-5, with 7 bases that match TRBD1. Germline CDR1 and CDR2: SGHTA and FQGNSA. The CDR3 covers 14 residues. J was trimmed by 0 bases and V by 7 bases; bases with no gene match: 5. CDR3 nucleotides: TGTGCCAGCAAGAAGGACAGGTACCAAGAGACCCAGTACTTC. It codes for CASKKDRYQETQYF.

This clonotype appeared a few times. CDR3 DNA: TGTGCCAGCAGCCAACAAATCAGGGGAGCGGCTTTCTTT. It yields the protein CASSQQIRGAAFF. This chain links TRBV14 with TRBJ1-1; tentative D call: TRBD1 (6 bases). This CDR3 comprises 13 residues. Germline V gene data show CDR1 as SGHDN and CDR2 as FVKESK. Trimming took off 2 bases at V and 11 bases at J, with 15 bases between the two ends.

Written as DNA, the CDR3 is TGTGCCAGCAGTGACTTCGGGGGGGCCGGAGATACGCAGTATTTT. Its protein is CASSDFGGAGDTQYF. The J gene is TRBJ2-3, the V gene TRBV6-4, with 8 bases fitting TRBD2. Trimming cost V 1 base and J 5 bases; bases outside gene matches: 5. The CDR3 totals 15 residues. From germline, CDR1 is MRHNA and CDR2 SNTAGT.

The chain joins TRBV7-6 to TRBJ2-4; D gene unclear. The germline V and J ends were trimmed by 5 bases and 7 bases, with 15 bases remaining between them. Germline V gene sequence: CDR1 SGHVS, CDR2 FNYEAQ. The CDR3 consists of 14 residues. The CDR3 here is CASSPRTGSNIQYF. The CDR3 nucleotides are TGTGCCAGCAGCCCTAGGACGGGCAGTAACATTCAGTACTTC.

A few counts support this clonotype. V usage is TRBV10-3 and J usage is TRBJ2-7, with a possible D match to TRBD1 (5 bases). Germline CDR1 and CDR2: ENHRY and SYGVKD. V lost 2 bases and J 6 bases, leaving 14 bases between the germline ends. This CDR3 has 14 amino acids. Here the CDR3 DNA reads TGTGCCATCAGTGAGGCACAGGCGGTAGGCGAGCAGTACTTC. As protein: CAISEAQAVGEQYF.

In its sample, this clonotype was seen many times. The chain links TRBV6-2 or TRBV6-3 to TRBJ2-7, with D uncertain. The CDR3 is 10 residues long. Germline-derived CDR1 and CDR2 are MNHEY and SVGEGT. The germline V and J ends were trimmed by 8 bases and 1 base, with 3 bases remaining between them. CDR3 amino acids: CASGSYEQYF. As DNA, the CDR3 is TGTGCCAGCGGGTCCTACGAGCAGTACTTC.

The V and J genes are TRBV7-2 and TRBJ2-1; 10 bases agree with TRBD1. This CDR3 is built from 17 residues. J gave up 6 bases and V 5 bases, and 13 bases lay outside the gene matches. Germline V lookup: CDR1 SGHTA, CDR2 FQGNSA. The CDR3 DNA is TGTGCCAGCAGCCACCCGACAGGGGGCAAGAGTGGCAATGAGCAGTTCTTC. It yields the protein CASSHPTGGKSGNEQFF. The whole variable domain, remainder taken from reference TRBV7-2 and TRBJ2-1, is GAGVSQSPSNKVTEKGKDVELRCDPISGHTALYWYRQSLGQGLEFLIYFQGNSAPDKSGLPSDRFSAERTGGSVSTLTIQRTQQEDSAVYLCASSHPTGGKSGNEQFFGPGTRLTVL.

The chain combines TRBV12-3 or TRBV12-4 with TRBJ1-3; D gene ambiguous. V was trimmed by 4 bases and J by 0 bases, leaving 16 bases between them. CDR3 length: 17 amino acids. The CDR3 DNA is TGTGCCAGCAGTTCCCCCGGCAGCTGGATCTCTGGAAACACCATATATTTT. Its protein is CASSSPGSWISGNTIYF.

The chain is built from TRBV7-2 and TRBJ2-7; the match to TRBD1 covers 7 bases. V gave up 5 bases and J gave up 3 bases; unmatched junction bases: 7. The CDR3 loop spans 14 amino acids. Germline V gene sequence: CDR1 SGHTA, CDR2 FQGNSA. The CDR3 sequence: CASSPGQFFYEQYF. The CDR3 nucleotides are TGTGCCAGCAGCCCGGGACAGTTCTTCTACGAGCAGTACTTC.

This clonotype was detected a few times. The rearrangement links TRBV20-1 to TRBJ2-7; D gene unclear. V lost 5 bases and J 1 base, leaving 9 bases between the germline ends. This CDR3 is built from 12 residues. Germline V gives CDR1 DFQATT, CDR2 SNEGSKA (reference sequence). In nucleotides, the CDR3 is TGCAGTGCTGATACCCCATCCTACGAGCAGTACTTC. It codes for CSADTPSYEQYF.

This clonotype was seen many times. At one end, the junction sequence differs from germline, possibly due to a read error. The genes are TRBV7-9 and TRBJ2-3, with no clear D. Germline V gene sequence: CDR1 SEHNR, CDR2 FQNEAQ (reference sequence). The length of the CDR3 is 14 residues. CDR3 in DNA: TGTGCCAGCAGATTAGGGTCGGAACCAGATACGCAGTATTTT. It codes for CASRLGSEPDTQYF.

The genes are TRBV6-2 or TRBV6-3 and TRBJ2-7, with 7 bases identical to TRBD2. This CDR3 region has 14 residues. Germline lookup yields CDR1 MNHEY and CDR2 SVGEGT. The CDR3 bases are TGTTTCAGCAGTTACTCGGGGGGTACCTACGAGCAGTACTTC. Its protein is CFSSYSGGTYEQYF.

The chain recombines TRBV12-3 or TRBV12-4 with TRBJ2-2, with 8 bases fitting TRBD2. This CDR3 spans 15 amino acids. Unmatched junction bases numbered 6, after V lost 6 bases and J lost 3 bases. CDR3 sequence (DNA): TGTGCCAGCAGGGCGGGACTAGGGCACACCGGGGAGCTGTTTTTT. Its protein product is CASRAGLGHTGELFF.

The rearrangement uses TRBV18 and TRBJ2-7, with TRBD2 matching 7 bases. CDR1 is KGHSH and CDR2 is LQKENI in the germline V gene. The CDR3 has 14 residues. Trimming at V came to 3 bases and at J to 1 base, leaving 3 bases not matched to a gene. Here the CDR3 reads CASSPRAGSYEQYF. CDR3 DNA sequence: TGTGCCAGCTCACCTCGAGCGGGATCCTACGAGCAGTACTTC.

This clonotype was picked up many times. The chain's CDR3 is CASSFVWGEQFF. As DNA, the CDR3 is TGTGCCAGCAGCTTTGTTTGGGGTGAGCAGTTCTTC. The chain joins TRBV5-6 to TRBJ2-1, with unresolved D. CDR1 is SGHDT and CDR2 is YYEEEE in the germline V gene. CDR3 length: 12 amino acids. V was trimmed by 2 bases and J by 9 bases, leaving 9 bases between them. The variable domain in full, with the rest retrieved from reference TRBV5-6 and TRBJ2-1, is DAGVTQSPTHLIKTRGQQVTLRCSPKSGHDTVSWYQQALGQGPQFIFQYYEEEERQRGNFPDRFSGHQFPNYSSELNVNALLLGDSALYLCASSFVWGEQFFGPGTRLTVL.

This chain connects TRBV20-1 to TRBJ1-1; D uncertain. The CDR3 totals 16 residues. Germline V gene lookup returns CDR1 DFQATT and CDR2 SNEGSKA (reference sequence). Deletions cut 6 bases from V and 0 bases from J, with 20 bases between. The CDR3 nucleotides are TGCAGTGCGAGTTCCCGTCAAGAGGGAATGAACACTGAAGCTTTCTTT. This gives the protein CSASSRQEGMNTEAFF.

The V gene is TRBV20-1, the J gene TRBJ1-4; 12 nucleotides match TRBD1. The CDR3 is 14 amino acids. Germline-derived CDR1 and CDR2 are DFQATT and SNEGSKA (reference sequence). Trimming took 2 bases from V and 8 from J; bases not matched to a gene: 3. The CDR3 loop reads CSARRGTGGEKLFF. In DNA, the CDR3 is TGCAGTGCTAGAAGGGGGACAGGGGGCGAAAAACTGTTTTTT.

J is TRBJ2-2 and V is TRBV2, with TRBD1 identical over 10 bases. The CDR3 runs 16 residues. Germline assignment: CDR1 SNHLY and CDR2 FYNNEI. V lost 3 bases to trimming and J lost 4 bases; unmatched junction nucleotides: 5. CDR3 amino acids: CASSETGGEGTGELFF. CDR3 sequence (DNA): TGTGCCAGCAGTGAGACAGGGGGCGAGGGCACCGGGGAGCTGTTTTTT.

The rearrangement uses TRBV14 and TRBJ2-6, with D unresolved. Trimming cost V 2 bases and J 2 bases, with 4 bases left between them. The CDR3 has 14 residues. Germline V gives CDR1 SGHDN, CDR2 FVKESK. DNA for the CDR3: TGTGCCAGCAGCCAATTGGCTGGGGCCAACGTCCTGACTTTC. Protein sequence: CASSQLAGANVLTF. The full variable domain, in which reference TRBV14 and TRBJ2-6 provide the parts outside the CDR3, is EAGVTQFPSHSVIEKGQTVTLRCDPISGHDNLYWYRRVMGKEIKFLLHFVKESKQDESGMPNNRFLAERTGGTYSTLKVQPAELEDSGVYFCASSQLAGANVLTFGAGSRLTVL.

The V call is TRBV4-1, the J call TRBJ1-1; D remains ambiguous. This CDR3 has 15 residues. V lost 4 bases, J lost 4 bases, and 16 bases lay in between. Germline V gives CDR1 MGHRA, CDR2 YSYEKL. The CDR3 DNA reads as TGCGCCAGCAGCCGCCCGACGGGGATAACCACTGAAGCTTTCTTT. Protein sequence: CASSRPTGITTEAFF.

This clonotype occurred a few times. The rearrangement joins TRBV28 to TRBJ2-5, with 7 bases aligning to TRBD1. The CDR3 is made up of 14 amino acids. Germline lookup yields CDR1 MDHEN and CDR2 SYDVKM. J lost 5 bases, V lost 6 bases, and 9 bases had no gene match. Here the CDR3 DNA reads TGTGCCAGCAGCAAACAGGGGTACCGGGAGACCCAGTACTTC. Translation: CASSKQGYRETQYF.

V gene TRBV27 combines with J gene TRBJ2-2, with 7 nucleotides matching TRBD2. This CDR3 is built from 16 residues. Per germline, CDR1 MNHEY and CDR2 SMNVEV (reference sequence). The V gene end was trimmed by 5 bases and the J gene end by 4 bases; junction bases not matched to a gene: 10. The CDR3 region is CASSPRLATGTGELFF. In DNA form, the CDR3 reads TGTGCCAGCAGTCCACGACTAGCTACCGGCACCGGGGAGCTGTTTTTT.

Many counts were recorded for this clonotype. The CDR3 DNA follows: TGTGCCAGCAGCGTCTCGGACCGGAGCTCCTACGAGCAGTACTTC. Translated: CASSVSDRSSYEQYF. The chain uses TRBV9 and TRBJ2-7, with no clear D. CDR1 and CDR2 from the germline V gene are SGDLS and YYNGEE. There are 15 residues in the CDR3. The ends were cut back, 2 bases at V and 0 bases at J, with 12 bases in the middle.

This clonotype came up many times. The rearrangement uses TRBV12-3 or TRBV12-4 and TRBJ1-5, with D hard to call. The CDR3 contains 14 residues. Trimming cost V 4 bases and J 2 bases, with 9 bases left between them. The CDR3 reads CASSWTVGNQPQHF. CDR3 in DNA: TGTGCCAGCAGTTGGACGGTGGGCAATCAGCCCCAGCATTTT.

The chain recombines TRBV2 with TRBJ2-1; D is undetermined. In germline, CDR1 is SNHLY, CDR2 FYNNEI. The CDR3 loop spans 13 amino acids. V was trimmed by 1 base and J by 12 bases, leaving 13 bases between them. DNA for the CDR3: TGTGCCAGCAGTGAAGAGGTGGCCCGCGGGCAGTTCTTC. Encoded protein: CASSEEVARGQFF.

This chain joins TRBV6-2 or TRBV6-3 and TRBJ2-7; a possible D gene is TRBD1 (6 bases). Looked up from germline, CDR1 is MNHEY and CDR2 is SVGEGT. The CDR3 is 18 amino acids. V was pared by 2 bases and J by 0 bases, with 20 bases between. CDR3 nucleotides: TGTGCCAGCAGTTACCGGAATCTGGGGGCAGGCATCTCCTACGAGCAGTACTTC. This sequence encodes CASSYRNLGAGISYEQYF.

This clonotype has just a few counts. The chain carries TRBV3-1 and TRBJ2-4, with no clear D. The CDR3 spans 13 residues. CDR1 and CDR2 from the germline V gene are LGHDT and YNNKEL (reference sequence). Deletions cut 1 base from V and 6 bases from J, with 7 bases between. CDR3 in DNA: TGTGCCAGCAGCCAAGGGATGTCAAACATTCAGTACTTC. Encoded protein: CASSQGMSNIQYF.